This is a list of T cell receptor beta chains from one sample in a study of CD8+CD57+ T cells in acquired aplastic anemia. TCRdb reprocessed the reads with MiXCR, giving one entry per CDR3 protein. The sample has roughly 500,000 distinct CDR3 sequences, around 30% seen once. Sequenced input: sorted CD4+, CD8+, or CD8+CD57+ T cells (not recorded which) from PBMCs. These receptors came from a human donor with aplastic anemia. Each CDR3 is given without its conserved first and last residue.

CDR3aa,v_gene,j_gene
ASSNRLTTNGQF,TRBV9,TRBJ2-1
ASSDDVTITSPLH,TRBV2,TRBJ1-6
ASSFPGQGAMNTGELF,TRBV25-1,TRBJ2-2
ASSLATMQYYEQY,TRBV5-1,TRBJ2-7
ASIGGDPEAF,TRBV7-8,TRBJ1-1
SARDLGESSYSSPLH,TRBV20-1,TRBJ1-6
ATSTRQPYSPLH,TRBV15,TRBJ1-6
ASSVEASGSTGELF,TRBV9,TRBJ2-2
ASRGPTYSPLH,TRBV7-2,TRBJ1-6
ATSDLGSGTDTQY,TRBV24-1,TRBJ2-3
SASSQNTEAF,TRBV20-1,TRBJ1-1
AIIGLQEAF,TRBV10-3,TRBJ1-1
ASRQGAVQPQH,TRBV2,TRBJ1-5
ASQQRNTEAF,TRBV19,TRBJ1-1
SARQSDANYGYT,TRBV20-1,TRBJ1-2
ASSRTGTNEKLF,TRBV7-9,TRBJ1-4
ASSSSGRTTDTQY,TRBV5-1,TRBJ2-3
ASSLGGAPNTEAF,TRBV7-3,TRBJ1-1
ASSHGGSGGYT,TRBV3-1,TRBJ1-2
ASISGGGNSPLH,TRBV25-1,TRBJ1-6
ASRAGENHSYEQY,TRBV2,TRBJ2-7
ASSDRSSEQF,TRBV25-1,TRBJ2-1
SVEERSSSYNEQF,TRBV29-1,TRBJ2-1